The clone carrying this T cell receptor (beta chain) was counted a single time. This entry belongs to a study of blood T cell repertoires in COVID-19. Background on the study: PBMCs, B-cell-depleted T cells, or T cells provided the cDNA or gDNA that made up the material.

Per the authors' pipeline: Using reference gene primer amplification, nucleated cell counts were estimated. Profiled with immunoSEQ multiplex PCR; TCRdb holds only in-frame clones, not every one. D and trimming come from the DNA, and the V and J calls and clone size come from that table. The table lists fewer than 250,000 clones, approximately 85% of them singletons. Assignment of participants to cohorts was predicated upon participant-reported clinical history. The germline CDR1 and CDR2 sequences are SGHTA and FQGNSA. Trimming removed 0 bases from V and 3 bases from J, with 12 bases in between. This CDR3 has 15 amino acids.

The rearrangement joins TRBV7-2 to TRBJ2-7; D remains ambiguous. The clonotype was recovered from a woman aged 45-65 years with acute COVID-19. The sequencing sample was made of PBMCs or T cells enriched from blood (not recorded which). The CDR3 reads CASSLAPLTGYEQYF. As DNA, the CDR3 is TGTGCCAGCAGCTTAGCGCCATTAACGGGCTACGAGCAGTACTTC.